These T cell receptor beta chains were read from a single sample in a study of cytomegalovirus exposure and HLA in healthy donors. Libraries were prepared by immunoSEQ multiplex PCR; TCRdb keeps only in-frame clonotypes and omits some of them. The specimen's table records approximately 210,000 clones. Material for sequencing was PBMCs. Every receptor here comes from a woman between 25 and 40 years old in good health and CMV-seropositive. The CDR3 runs from the conserved cysteine through the conserved F or W. A D gene is named only where the DNA matches it firmly.

>TRBJ2-1|TRBD2|TRBV27
CASSSTKAGEGYNEQFF
TGTGCCAGCAGTTCGACTAAAGCGGGAGAGGGTTACAATGAGCAGTTCTTC
>TRBJ2-1|.|TRBV2
CASSERGRVVNEQFF
TGTGCCAGCAGTGAGCGGGGCAGGGTGGTCAATGAGCAGTTCTTC
>TRBJ2-7|TRBD1|TRBV18
CASSPPYRGPEQYF
TGTGCCAGCTCACCACCGTACAGGGGGCCCGAGCAGTACTTC
>TRBJ1-2|.|TRBV11-2
CAHGGGPANYGYTF
TGTGCCCACGGGGGGGGTCCTGCTAACTATGGCTACACCTTC
>TRBJ1-4|TRBD1|TRBV29-1
CSAELGTGFDEKLFF
TGCAGCGCCGAGTTGGGGACAGGTTTTGATGAAAAACTGTTTTTT
>TRBJ1-2|.|TRBV19
CASSISGPNYYGYTF
TGTGCCAGTAGTATCTCAGGGCCTAATTACTATGGCTACACCTTC
>TRBJ2-7|TRBD1|TRBV4-3
CASSLGTGTVYEQYF
TGCGCCAGCAGCCTAGGGACAGGGACCGTCTACGAGCAGTACTTC
>TRBJ1-1|TRBD1|TRBV19
CASSVRTGGKAFF
TGTGCCAGTAGTGTAAGGACAGGGGGAAAAGCTTTCTTT
>TRBJ2-7|.|TRBV7-9
CASTTPSAGSYEQYF
TGTGCCAGCACCACCCCCTCCGCGGGGTCTTACGAGCAGTACTTC
>TRBJ1-1|.|TRBV6-5
CKAGPGYTEAFF
TGTAAAGCGGGGCCGGGGTACACTGAAGCTTTCTTT
>TRBJ2-7|.|TRBV11-1
CASSSGPNYEQYF
TGTGCCAGCAGCTCGGGTCCGAACTACGAGCAGTACTTC
>TRBJ1-1|.|TRBV10-3
CAISESGGTAEAFF
TGTGCCATCAGTGAGTCGGGGGGGACCGCTGAAGCTTTCTTT
>TRBJ2-6|TRBD1|TRBV7-9
CASSPDRGRPSSGANVLTF
TGTGCCAGCAGCCCGGACAGGGGCCGCCCAAGCTCTGGGGCCAACGTCCTGACTTTC
>TRBJ2-5|.|TRBV25-1
CASSDGREEETQYF
TGTGCCAGCAGTGACGGCAGGGAGGAAGAGACCCAGTACTTC
>TRBJ1-2|.|TRBV27
CASSPRGVNYGYTF
TGTGCCAGCAGTCCACGCGGGGTTAACTATGGCTACACCTTC
>TRBJ2-2|.|TRBV7-2
CASSPQPNTGELFF
TGTGCCAGCAGCCCACAGCCCAACACCGGGGAGCTGTTTTTT
>TRBJ2-3|.|TRBV5-1
CASSLIGTFSTDTQYF
TGCGCCAGCAGCTTAATAGGGACATTCTCCACAGATACGCAGTATTTT